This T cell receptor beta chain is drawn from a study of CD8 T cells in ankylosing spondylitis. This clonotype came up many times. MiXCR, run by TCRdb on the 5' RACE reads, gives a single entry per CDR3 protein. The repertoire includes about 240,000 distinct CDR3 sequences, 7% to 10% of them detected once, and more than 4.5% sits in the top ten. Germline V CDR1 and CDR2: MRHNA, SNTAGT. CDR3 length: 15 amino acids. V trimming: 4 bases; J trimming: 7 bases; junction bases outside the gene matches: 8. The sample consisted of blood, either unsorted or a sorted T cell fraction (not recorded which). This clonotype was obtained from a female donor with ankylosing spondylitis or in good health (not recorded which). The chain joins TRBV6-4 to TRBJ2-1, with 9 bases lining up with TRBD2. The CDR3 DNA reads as TGTGCCAGCAGTGCCTTAGCGGGAGAACAAAATGAGCAGTTCTTC. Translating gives CASSALAGEQNEQFF.